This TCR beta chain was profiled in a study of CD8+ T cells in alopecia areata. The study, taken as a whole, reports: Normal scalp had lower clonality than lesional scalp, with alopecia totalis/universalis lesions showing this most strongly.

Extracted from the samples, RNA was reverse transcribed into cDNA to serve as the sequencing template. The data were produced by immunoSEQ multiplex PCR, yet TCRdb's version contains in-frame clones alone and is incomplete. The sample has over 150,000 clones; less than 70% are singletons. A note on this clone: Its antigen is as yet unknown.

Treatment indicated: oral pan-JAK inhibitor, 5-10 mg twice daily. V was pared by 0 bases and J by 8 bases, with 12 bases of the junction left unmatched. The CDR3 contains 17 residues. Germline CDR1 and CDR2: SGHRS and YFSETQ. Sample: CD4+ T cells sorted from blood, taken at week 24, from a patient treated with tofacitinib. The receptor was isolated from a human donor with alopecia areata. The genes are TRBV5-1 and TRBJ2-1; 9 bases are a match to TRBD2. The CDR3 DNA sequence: TGCGCCAGCAGCTTGGTGCCTAGCGGGGTCTCTTCGTATGAGCAGTTCTTC. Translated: CASSLVPSGVSSYEQFF.